This T cell receptor beta chain was obtained from a study of T cells after yellow fever vaccination. Whole-study context: Fractions of limited cellularity were prepared by means of SMART-Seq v4 Ultra Low Input.

A word on this clonotype: Its matching antigen is unknown. At one boundary the junction diverges from the germline segment, which might be a read error.

Whole-study results and caveats: Bulk-population clonotypes that are abundant could appear as contaminants in FACS-sorted repertoires.

The germline V gene encodes CDR1 KGHSH and CDR2 LQKENI. The CDR3 is 16 amino acids. A single record per CDR3 protein comes from TCRdb applying MiXCR to the 5' RACE reads. There are more than 450,000 distinct CDR3 sequences in the sample; roughly 22% occur only once, and 15% to 20% lies in the top ten. The sequencing used PBMCs, collected roughly 20 days after the first yellow fever vaccination. The chain employs TRBV18 and TRBJ1-2; D is ambiguous. The source of this sequence is a man between 18 and 29 years old who received the YFV17D yellow fever vaccine. Here the CDR3 reads CASSPMAGSVNYGYTF. For the CDR3, the DNA is TGTGCCAGCTCACCAATGGCGGGATCGGTTAACTATGGCTACACTTTC.